This TCR beta chain stems from a study of kidney transplant recipient with SARS-CoV-2 infection. This clonotype was counted ten times or more. V gave up 4 bases and J gave up 4 bases, with 22 bases separating them. CDR3 length: 17 residues. TCRdb independently ran MiXCR on the reads; one entry per CDR3 protein. Among under 250,000 distinct CDR3 sequences, 25% to 35% were seen once, and the ten largest hold under 7.5%. This clonotype was obtained from a male patient younger than 45 who had COVID-19 and was a kidney transplant recipient. Some of these T cells may belong to the graft donor. V is TRBV12-3 or TRBV12-4 and J is TRBJ1-2; no reliable D call. This sample comprised a blood sample, obtained at baseline and on approximately day 120 from a kidney transplant recipient. The CDR3 sequence is CASSCYLSFRKTYGYTF. DNA for the CDR3: TGTGCCAGCAGTTGTTATCTCAGCTTCCGAAAGACCTATGGCTACACCTTC.